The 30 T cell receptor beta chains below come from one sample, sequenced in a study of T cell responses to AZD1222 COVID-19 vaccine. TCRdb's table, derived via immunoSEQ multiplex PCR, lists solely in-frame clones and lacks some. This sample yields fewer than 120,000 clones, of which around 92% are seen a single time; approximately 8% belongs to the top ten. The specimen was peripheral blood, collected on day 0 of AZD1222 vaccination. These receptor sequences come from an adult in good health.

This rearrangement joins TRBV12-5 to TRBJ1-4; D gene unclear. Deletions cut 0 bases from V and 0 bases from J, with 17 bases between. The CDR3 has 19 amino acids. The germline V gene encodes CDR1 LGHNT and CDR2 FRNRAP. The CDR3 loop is CASGLVSFPGRATNEKLFF. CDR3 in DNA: TGTGCTAGTGGTTTGGTATCGTTCCCCGGGCGGGCAACTAATGAAAAACTGTTTTTT.

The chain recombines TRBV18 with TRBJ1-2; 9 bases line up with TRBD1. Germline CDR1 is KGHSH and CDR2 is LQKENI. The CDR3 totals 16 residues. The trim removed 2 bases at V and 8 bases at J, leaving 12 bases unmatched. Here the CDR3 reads CASSPALLRDREGYTF. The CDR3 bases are TGTGCCAGCTCACCAGCTCTCCTCCGGGACAGGGAGGGCTACACCTTC.

The CDR3 sequence: CASSKEEGETQYF. The CDR3 coding sequence is TGTGCCAGCAGCAAAGAGGAGGGCGAGACCCAGTACTTC. The chain is built from TRBV21-1 and TRBJ2-5; TRBD2, the D gene given by the table, was not confirmed from the DNA. TRBV21-1 is a recognized pseudogene. The CDR3 has 13 residues.

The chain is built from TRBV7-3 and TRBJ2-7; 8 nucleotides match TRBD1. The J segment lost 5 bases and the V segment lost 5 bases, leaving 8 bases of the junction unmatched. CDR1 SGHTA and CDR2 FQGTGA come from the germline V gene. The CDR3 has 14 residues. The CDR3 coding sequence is TGTGCCAGCAGCCCACAGGGGGTAAGCGACGAGCAGTACTTC. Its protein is CASSPQGVSDEQYF.

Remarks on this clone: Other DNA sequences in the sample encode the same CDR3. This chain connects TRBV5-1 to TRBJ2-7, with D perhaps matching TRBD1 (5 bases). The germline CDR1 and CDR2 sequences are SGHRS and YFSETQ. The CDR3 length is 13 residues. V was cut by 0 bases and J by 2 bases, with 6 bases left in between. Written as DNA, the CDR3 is TGCGCCAGCAGCTTGGACAGGACCTACGAGCAGTACTTC. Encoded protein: CASSLDRTYEQYF.

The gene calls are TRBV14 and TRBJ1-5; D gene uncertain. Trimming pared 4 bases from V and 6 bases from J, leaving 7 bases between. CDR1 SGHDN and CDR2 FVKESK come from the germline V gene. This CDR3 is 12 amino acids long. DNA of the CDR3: TGTGCCAGCAGCCTAATAGGTCAGCCCCAGCATTTT. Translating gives CASSLIGQPQHF.

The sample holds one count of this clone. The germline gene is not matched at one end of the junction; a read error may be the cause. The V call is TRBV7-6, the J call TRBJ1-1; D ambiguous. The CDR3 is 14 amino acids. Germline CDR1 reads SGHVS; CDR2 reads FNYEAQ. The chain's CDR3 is CASSGRTGPDDAIF. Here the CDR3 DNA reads TGTGCCAGCAGCGGCCGGACGGGTCCCGATGACGCTATCTTT.

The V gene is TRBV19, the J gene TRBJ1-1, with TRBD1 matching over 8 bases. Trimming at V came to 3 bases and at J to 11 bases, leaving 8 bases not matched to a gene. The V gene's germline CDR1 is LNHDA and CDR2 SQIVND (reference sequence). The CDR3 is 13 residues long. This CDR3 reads CASSIRTGLGAFF. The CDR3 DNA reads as TGTGCCAGTAGTATTAGGACAGGGCTCGGGGCTTTCTTT.

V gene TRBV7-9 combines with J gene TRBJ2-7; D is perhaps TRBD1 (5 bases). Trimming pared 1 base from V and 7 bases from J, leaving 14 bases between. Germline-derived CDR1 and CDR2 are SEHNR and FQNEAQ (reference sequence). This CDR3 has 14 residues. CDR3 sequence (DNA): TGTGCCAGCAGCTTAGGGGCAGGGTCTGGAGAGCAGTACTTC. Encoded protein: CASSLGAGSGEQYF.

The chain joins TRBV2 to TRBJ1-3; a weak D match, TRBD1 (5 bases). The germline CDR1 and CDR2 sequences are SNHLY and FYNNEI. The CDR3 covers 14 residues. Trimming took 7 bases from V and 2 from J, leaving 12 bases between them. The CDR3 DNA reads TGTGCCAGCAATGGGGGGAGGACTGGAAACACCATATATTTT. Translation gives CASNGGRTGNTIYF.

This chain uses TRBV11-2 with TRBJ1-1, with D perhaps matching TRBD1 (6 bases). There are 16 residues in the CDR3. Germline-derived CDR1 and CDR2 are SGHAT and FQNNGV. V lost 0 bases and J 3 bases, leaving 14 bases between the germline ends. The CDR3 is CASSLDWGAEDTEAFF. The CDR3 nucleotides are TGTGCCAGCAGCTTAGATTGGGGGGCGGAGGACACTGAAGCTTTCTTT.

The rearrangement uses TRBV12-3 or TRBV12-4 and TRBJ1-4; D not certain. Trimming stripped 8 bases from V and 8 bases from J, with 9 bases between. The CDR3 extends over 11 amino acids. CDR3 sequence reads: CASAIEEKLFF. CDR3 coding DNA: TGTGCCAGCGCAATAGAGGAAAAACTGTTTTTT.

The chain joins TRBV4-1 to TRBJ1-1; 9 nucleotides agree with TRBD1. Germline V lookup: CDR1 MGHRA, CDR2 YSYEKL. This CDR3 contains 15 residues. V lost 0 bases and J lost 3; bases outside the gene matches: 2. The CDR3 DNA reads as TGCGCCAGCAGCCAAGACCGGACAGGGGACACTGAAGCTTTCTTT. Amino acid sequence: CASSQDRTGDTEAFF.

CDR3 nucleotides: TGTGCCAGCTCACCACGGCATAGCGGCCACTACGAGCAGTACTTC. It specifies CASSPRHSGHYEQYF. V usage is TRBV18 and J usage is TRBJ2-7, with a possible D match to TRBD2 (6 bases). The CDR3 is made up of 15 amino acids. Germline CDR1 and CDR2: KGHSH and LQKENI. The ends were cut back, 1 base at V and 3 bases at J, with 13 bases in the middle.

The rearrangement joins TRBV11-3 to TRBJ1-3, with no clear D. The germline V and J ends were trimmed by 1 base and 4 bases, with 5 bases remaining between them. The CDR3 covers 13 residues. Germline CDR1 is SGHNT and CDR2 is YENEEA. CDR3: CASSLAVGNTIYF. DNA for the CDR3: TGTGCCAGCAGCTTAGCTGTCGGAAACACCATATATTTT.

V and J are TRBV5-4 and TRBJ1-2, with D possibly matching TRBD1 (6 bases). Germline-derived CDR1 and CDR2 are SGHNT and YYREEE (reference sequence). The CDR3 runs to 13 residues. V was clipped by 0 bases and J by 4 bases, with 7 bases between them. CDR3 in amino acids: CASSLGGAYGYTF. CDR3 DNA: TGTGCCAGCAGCTTGGGGGGGGCCTATGGCTACACCTTC.

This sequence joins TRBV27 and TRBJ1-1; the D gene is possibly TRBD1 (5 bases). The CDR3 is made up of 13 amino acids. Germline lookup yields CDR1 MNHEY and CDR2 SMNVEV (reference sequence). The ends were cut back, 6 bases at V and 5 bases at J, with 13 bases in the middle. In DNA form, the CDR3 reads TGTGCCAGCAGGCCATCCTGGGGGACTGAAGCTTTCTTT. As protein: CASRPSWGTEAFF.

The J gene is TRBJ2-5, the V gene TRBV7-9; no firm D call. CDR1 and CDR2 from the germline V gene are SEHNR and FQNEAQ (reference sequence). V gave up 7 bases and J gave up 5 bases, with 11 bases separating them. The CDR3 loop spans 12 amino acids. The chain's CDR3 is CASTSLPETQYF. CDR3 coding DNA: TGTGCCAGCACCTCTCTCCCGGAGACCCAGTACTTC.

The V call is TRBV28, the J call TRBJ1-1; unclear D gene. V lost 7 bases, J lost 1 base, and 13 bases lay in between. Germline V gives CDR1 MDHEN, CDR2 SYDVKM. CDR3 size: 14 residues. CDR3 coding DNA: TGTGCCAGCATCTCCGGACGGAGGAACACTGAAGCTTTCTTT. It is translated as CASISGRRNTEAFF.

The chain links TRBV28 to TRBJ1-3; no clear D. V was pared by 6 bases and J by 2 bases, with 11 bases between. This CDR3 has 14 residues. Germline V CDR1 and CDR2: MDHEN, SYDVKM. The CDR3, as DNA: TGTGCCAGCAGACCTCAAAGCCCTGGAAACACCATATATTTT. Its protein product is CASRPQSPGNTIYF.

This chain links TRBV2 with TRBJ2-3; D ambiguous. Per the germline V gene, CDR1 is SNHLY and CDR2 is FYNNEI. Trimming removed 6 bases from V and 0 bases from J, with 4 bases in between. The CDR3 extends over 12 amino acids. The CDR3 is CASSASTDTQYF. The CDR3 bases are TGTGCCAGCAGCGCAAGCACAGATACGCAGTATTTT.

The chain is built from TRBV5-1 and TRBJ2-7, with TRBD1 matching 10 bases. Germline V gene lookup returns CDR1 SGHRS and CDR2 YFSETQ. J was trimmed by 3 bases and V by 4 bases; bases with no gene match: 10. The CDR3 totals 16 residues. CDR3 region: CASSQGAGTGDYEQYF. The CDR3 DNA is TGCGCCAGCAGCCAGGGCGCCGGGACAGGGGACTACGAGCAGTACTTC.

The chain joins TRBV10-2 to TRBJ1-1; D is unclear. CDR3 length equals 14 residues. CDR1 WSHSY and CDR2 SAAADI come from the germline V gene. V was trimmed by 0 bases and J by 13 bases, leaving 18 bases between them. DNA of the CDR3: TGCGCCAGCAGTGAGTCCCCCGGGTGGTCCGGGGTTTTCTTT. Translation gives CASSESPGWSGVFF.

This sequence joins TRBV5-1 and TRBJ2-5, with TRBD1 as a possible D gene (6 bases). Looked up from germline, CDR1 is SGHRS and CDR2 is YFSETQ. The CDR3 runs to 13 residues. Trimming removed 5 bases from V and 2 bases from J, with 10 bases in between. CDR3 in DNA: TGCGCCAGCAGATGGACAGCTCAAGAGACCCAGTACTTC. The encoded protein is CASRWTAQETQYF.

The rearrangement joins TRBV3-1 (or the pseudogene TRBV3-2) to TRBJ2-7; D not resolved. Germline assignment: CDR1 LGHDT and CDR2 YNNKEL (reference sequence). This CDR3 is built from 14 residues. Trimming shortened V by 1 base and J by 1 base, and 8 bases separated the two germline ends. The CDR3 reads CASSQGKGSYEQYF. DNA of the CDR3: TGTGCCAGCAGCCAAGGGAAAGGGTCCTACGAGCAGTACTTC.

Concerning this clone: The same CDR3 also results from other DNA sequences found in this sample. Here the CDR3 reads CASSLRGNTEAFF. The DNA of the CDR3 is TGTGCCAGCAGCTTAAGGGGGAACACTGAAGCTTTCTTT. The rearrangement links TRBV11-3 to TRBJ1-1, with D possibly being TRBD1 (5 bases). The CDR3 consists of 13 residues. Germline CDR1 reads SGHNT; CDR2 reads YENEEA. V was pared by 2 bases and J by 1 base, with 5 bases between.

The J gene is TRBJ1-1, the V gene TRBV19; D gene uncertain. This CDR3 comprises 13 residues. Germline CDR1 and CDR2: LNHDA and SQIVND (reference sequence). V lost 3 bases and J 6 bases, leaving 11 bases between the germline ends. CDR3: CASSISAGSEAFF. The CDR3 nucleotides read TGTGCCAGTAGTATCTCGGCTGGCTCTGAAGCTTTCTTT.

CDR3 DNA sequence: TGTGCCAGCAGTCGCAGGGGGGTAAACTATGGCTACACCTTC. This gives the protein CASSRRGVNYGYTF. J is TRBJ1-2 and V is TRBV28; 7 bases agree with TRBD1. V lost 5 bases, J lost 2 bases, and 5 bases stayed unmatched. The germline CDR1 and CDR2 sequences are MDHEN and SYDVKM. CDR3 length: 14 amino acids.

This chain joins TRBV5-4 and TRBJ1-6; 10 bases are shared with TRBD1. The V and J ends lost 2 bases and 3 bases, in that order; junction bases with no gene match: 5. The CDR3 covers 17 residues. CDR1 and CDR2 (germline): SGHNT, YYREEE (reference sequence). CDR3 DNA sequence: TGTGCCAGCAGCTTCTCGGGACAGGGGCGCTATAATTCACCCCTCCACTTT. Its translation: CASSFSGQGRYNSPLHF.

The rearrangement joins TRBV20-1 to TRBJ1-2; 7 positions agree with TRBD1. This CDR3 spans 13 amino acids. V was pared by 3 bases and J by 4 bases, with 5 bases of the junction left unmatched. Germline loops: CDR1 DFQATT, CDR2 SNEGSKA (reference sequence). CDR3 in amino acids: CSASPGGTYGYTF. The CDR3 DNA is TGCAGTGCTAGTCCAGGGGGGACCTATGGCTACACCTTC.